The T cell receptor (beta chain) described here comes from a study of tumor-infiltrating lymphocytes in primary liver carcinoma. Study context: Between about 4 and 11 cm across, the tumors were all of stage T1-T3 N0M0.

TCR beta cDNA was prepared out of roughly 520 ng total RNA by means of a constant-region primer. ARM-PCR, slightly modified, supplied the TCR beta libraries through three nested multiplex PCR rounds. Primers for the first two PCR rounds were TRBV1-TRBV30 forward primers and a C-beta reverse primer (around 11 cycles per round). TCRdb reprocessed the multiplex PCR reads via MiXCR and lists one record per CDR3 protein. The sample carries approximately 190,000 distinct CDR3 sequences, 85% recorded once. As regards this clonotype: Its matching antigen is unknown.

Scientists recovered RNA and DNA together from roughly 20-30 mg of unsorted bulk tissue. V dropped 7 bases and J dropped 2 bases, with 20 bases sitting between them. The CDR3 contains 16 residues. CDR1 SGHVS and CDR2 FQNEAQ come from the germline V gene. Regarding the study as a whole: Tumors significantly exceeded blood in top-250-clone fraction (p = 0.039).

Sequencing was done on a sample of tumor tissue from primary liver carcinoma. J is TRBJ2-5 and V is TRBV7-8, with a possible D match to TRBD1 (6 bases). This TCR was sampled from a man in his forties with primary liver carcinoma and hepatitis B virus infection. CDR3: CASNLVTTGLQETQYF. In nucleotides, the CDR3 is TGTGCCAGCAACTTGGTAACGACAGGATTACAAGAGACCCAGTACTTC.